These 8 T cell receptor beta chains were all obtained from the same sample, sequenced in a study of human versus mouse CDR3 diversity and MHC coevolution. Sequencing was performed with immunoSEQ multiplex PCR; in TCRdb, only in-frame clones are kept and a portion is missing. The table includes 55,000 to 65,000 clones, around 94% detected once. Sequencing was performed on naive CD4+ T cells from blood. Subset specified: CD45RO-negative CD62L-positive naive CD4 T cells. The receptor source for this set is a person aged 55 to 69 in good health.

As for this clone: Other DNA sequences in the same sample also yield this CDR3. V and J are TRBV18 and TRBJ2-7, with 11 bases aligning to TRBD2. This CDR3 comprises 15 residues. Germline CDR1 KGHSH, CDR2 LQKENI. Trimming cost V 0 bases and J 2 bases; bases outside gene matches: 0. CDR3 in amino acids: CASSPPTSGTYEQYF. The DNA of the CDR3 is TGTGCCAGCTCACCACCGACTAGCGGGACCTACGAGCAGTACTTC. The full variable domain, its missing parts supplied by reference TRBV18 and TRBJ2-7, is NAGVMQNPRHLVRRRGQEARLRCSPMKGHSHVYWYRQLPEEGLKFMVYLQKENIIDESGMPKERFSAEFPKEGPSILRIQQVVRGDSAAYFCASSPPTSGTYEQYFGPGTRLTVT.

This rearrangement joins TRBV5-6 to TRBJ1-5; D remains unclear. Per germline, CDR1 SGHDT and CDR2 YYEEEE. The CDR3 has 18 amino acids. The ends were cut back, 0 bases at V and 2 bases at J, with 18 bases in the middle. As DNA, the CDR3 is TGTGCCAGCAGCTTGGGACAAGGAGGCGGTACGCGCAATCAGCCCCAGCATTTT. It specifies CASSLGQGGGTRNQPQHF.

The rearrangement joins TRBV5-1 to TRBJ1-1; weak D call: TRBD1 (6 bases). Trimming shortened V by 4 bases and J by 6 bases, and 16 bases separated the two germline ends. Germline V gene lookup returns CDR1 SGHRS and CDR2 YFSETQ. CDR3 length equals 14 residues. CDR3 DNA: TGCGCCAGCAGCACGGGACATCAGCCTGCTGAAGCTTTCTTT. Translation: CASSTGHQPAEAFF. Full variable domain (remainder filled in from reference TRBV5-1 and TRBJ1-1): KAGVTQTPRYLIKTRGQQVTLSCSPISGHRSVSWYQQTPGQGLQFLFEYFSETQRNKGNFPGRFSGRQFSNSRSEMNVSTLELGDSALYLCASSTGHQPAEAFFGQGTRLTVV.

The V call is TRBV7-3, the J call TRBJ1-2, with 12 bases matching TRBD1. Trimming took 5 bases from V and 7 from J; bases not matched to a gene: 8. Looked up from germline, CDR1 is SGHTA and CDR2 is FQGTGA. This CDR3 contains 15 residues. The chain's CDR3 is CASSPFGTGGVGYTF. CDR3 nucleotide sequence: TGTGCCAGCAGCCCGTTTGGGACAGGGGGCGTTGGCTACACCTTC. The whole variable domain, filled in from reference TRBV7-3 and TRBJ1-2, reads GAGVSQTPSNKVTEKGKYVELRCDPISGHTALYWYRQSLGQGPEFLIYFQGTGAADDSGLPNDRFFAVRPEGSVSTLKIQRTERGDSAVYLCASSPFGTGGVGYTFGSGTRLTVV.

V gene TRBV7-9 combines with J gene TRBJ2-5, with D hard to call. The DNA end is a closer match to TRBJ2-7, so the J assignment may be wrong. The CDR3 is 11 amino acids. The germline CDR1 and CDR2 sequences are SEHNR and FQNEAQ (reference sequence). CDR3 sequence: CASSFGNEQYF. The CDR3 DNA sequence: TGTGCCAGCAGCTTTGGTAACGAGCAGTACTTC.

This chain links TRBV7-2 with TRBJ2-4; 10 bases are a match to TRBD1. The length of the CDR3 is 15 residues. Losses at the gene ends were 5 bases for V and 6 bases for J; bases not matched to a gene: 7. Germline V lookup: CDR1 SGHTA, CDR2 FQGNSA. The CDR3, as DNA: TGTGCCAGCAGCGCCTGGACAGGGGGACCAAACATTCAGTACTTC. Protein sequence: CASSAWTGGPNIQYF.

The chain has TRBV11-2 and TRBJ2-7; 8 bases map to TRBD1. The CDR3 is made up of 16 amino acids. Germline V lookup: CDR1 SGHAT, CDR2 FQNNGV. Trimming took 4 bases from V and 5 from J; bases not matched to a gene: 13. This CDR3 reads CASSSTTTGAWDEQYF. Here the CDR3 DNA reads TGTGCCAGCAGCTCTACAACGACAGGGGCCTGGGACGAGCAGTACTTC.

V is TRBV12-5 and J is TRBJ2-1; D might be TRBD2 (5 bases). Germline CDR1 is LGHNT and CDR2 is FRNRAP. CDR3 length equals 14 residues. The V end lost 2 bases, the J end lost 9 bases, and 14 bases lay between the germline ends. The CDR3 DNA follows: TGTGCTAGTGGTTTGTCTCAGAGGAGCGGTGAGCAGTTCTTC. It encodes CASGLSQRSGEQFF.